Listed below are T cell receptor beta chains from one sample, sequenced in a study of a mutant IDH1 vaccine in newly diagnosed glioma. Clones were read by immunoSEQ multiplex PCR, and TCRdb kept only the in-frame ones, dropping some. The sample includes about 62,000 clones, 80% to 85% of them seen just once. No antigen is known for these receptors. This specimen was PBMCs, taken from a glioma patient whose treatment included an IDH1 peptide vaccine. All receptors derive from a man aged 30 to 39 with glioma. Both conserved end residues are part of each CDR3. The D gene is left open where the match is weak. Not every row has a clone size; where given, it reads once, few, many or a size class.

D,V,J,size,DNA,CDR3
-,TRBV7-9,TRBJ2-3,-,TGTGCCAGCAGCTTGGTGCCCCCAGATACGCAGTATTTT,CASSLVPPDTQYF
-,TRBV6-5,TRBJ1-5,-,TGTGCCAGCAGTTCGCCGGGCCAGCCCCAGCATTTT,CASSSPGQPQHF
TRBD1,TRBV28,TRBJ1-2,-,TGTGCCAGCAGTTCCCCGACAGGGGGGAGAGGCTATGGCTACACCTTC,CASSSPTGGRGYGYTF
-,TRBV30,TRBJ2-5,-,TGTGCCTCCACCGGTGGGGCGCAGACCCAGTACTTC,CASTGGAQTQYF
-,TRBV7-9,TRBJ1-1,once,TGTGCCAGCAGCTCCACCATGAACACTGAAGCTTTCTTT,CASSSTMNTEAFF
-,TRBV7-8,TRBJ1-1,-,TGTGCCAGCAGCCCACTCGAGAGGGGTGAAGCTTTCTTT,CASSPLERGEAFF
TRBD1,TRBV9,TRBJ1-2,-,TGTGCCAGCAGCGACAAATGGACAGGAGCTACTAACTATGGCTACACCTTC,CASSDKWTGATNYGYTF
TRBD2,TRBV13,TRBJ2-1,-,TGTGCCAGCAGCCAACTAGCGGGGGGGCCGCGTGAGCAGTTCTTC,CASSQLAGGPREQFF
-,TRBV6-5,TRBJ1-6,-,TGTGCCAGCAGTTACTTAAGAGGGGACAATTCACCCCTCCACTTT,CASSYLRGDNSPLHF
TRBD1,TRBV28,TRBJ1-6,-,TGTGCCAGCAGTTCGGCCGGGACAGGGAGTTCACCCCTCCACTTT,CASSSAGTGSSPLHF
-,TRBV18,TRBJ1-6,-,TGTGCCAGCTCACCGTGGGTAAATTCACCCCTCCACTTT,CASSPWVNSPLHF
TRBD1,TRBV6-5,TRBJ1-1,few,TGTGCCAGCAGTTACGTCGGACAGGGGAAGGCGACTGAAGCTTTCTTT,CASSYVGQGKATEAFF
-,TRBV18,TRBJ1-1,-,TGTGCCAGCTCACCAGCCAGTCTGAACACTGAAGCTTTCTTT,CASSPASLNTEAFF
TRBD1,TRBV7-9,TRBJ2-6,-,TGTGCCAGCAGCATGACAGGGGGCGCATCTGGGGCCAACGTCCTGACTTTC,CASSMTGGASGANVLTF
TRBD2,TRBV9,TRBJ2-3,-,TGTGCCAGCAGCGTAGTGGCGGGGGGGCCAGATACGCAGTATTTT,CASSVVAGGPDTQYF
-,TRBV5-1,TRBJ2-7,-,TGCGCCAGCAGCCCGTTTGTTGGGTACGAGCAGTACTTC,CASSPFVGYEQYF
-,TRBV28,TRBJ1-5,-,TGTGCCAGCAGGCTAGTTAATCAGCCCCAGCATTTT,CASRLVNQPQHF
TRBD1,TRBV7-9,TRBJ1-6,-,TGTGCCAGCAGCCCTAAGCGAGGGGGCCCACGGCCCCTCCACTTT,CASSPKRGGPRPLHF
TRBD1,TRBV9,TRBJ2-2,-,TGTGCCAGCAGCGTTTCAGGGGGCCCCACGAACACCGGGGAGCTGTTTTTT,CASSVSGGPTNTGELFF
TRBD1,TRBV15,TRBJ1-1,few,TGTGCCACCAGCTCCCGAGCGGGGGAGGGGGCACTTCCAGCTTTCTTT,CATSSRAGEGALPAFF
-,TRBV6-5,TRBJ2-3,-,TGTGCCAGCAGTTTCCCCGGGACAGATACGCAGTATTTT,CASSFPGTDTQYF
TRBD1,TRBV18,TRBJ2-7,-,TGTGCCAGCTCAGGCCCCGGGACAGACCTATTCTACGAGCAGTACTTC,CASSGPGTDLFYEQYF
-,TRBV6-5,TRBJ2-2,-,TGTGCCAGCACCCTCATGGGTGTTGGGACCGGGGAGCTGTTTTTT,CASTLMGVGTGELFF
TRBD1,TRBV7-9,TRBJ1-1,few,TGTGCCAGCAGGAAACAGGGGTTTAACACTGAAGCTTTCTTT,CASRKQGFNTEAFF
-,TRBV2,TRBJ2-5,-,TGTGCCAGCAAGGGAGGCTCGGAGACCCAGTACTTC,CASKGGSETQYF
-,TRBV10-3,TRBJ1-1,-,TGTGCCATCAGTGATAGGGGCAGGACCATGAACACTGAAGCTTTCTTT,CAISDRGRTMNTEAFF
TRBD2,TRBV5-1,TRBJ2-2,-,TGCGCCAGCACGGGACTAGCGGGGACCAACACCGGGGAGCTGTTTTTT,CASTGLAGTNTGELFF
TRBD2,TRBV30,TRBJ2-3,-,TGTGCCTGGAGTCCCGGGGGGGCCGTAGATACGCAGTATTTT,CAWSPGGAVDTQYF
-,TRBV5-1,TRBJ1-1,-,TGCGCCAGCAGCTTGGCAGAAGGGAGGACGAACACTGAAGCTTTCTTT,CASSLAEGRTNTEAFF
TRBD1,TRBV15,TRBJ2-2,-,TGTGCCACCAGCACAACCCGGGACAGGGGGTCTTCCGGGGAGCTGTTTTTT,CATSTTRDRGSSGELFF